These T cell receptor beta chains were read from a single sample in a study of T cell changes during pregnancy in multiple sclerosis. Assay: immunoSEQ multiplex PCR; the TCRdb copy retains only in-frame clones and omits some. The repertoire holds some 54,000 clones, with around 93% as singletons. Sequencing was performed on peripheral blood, taken after pregnancy. The receptors come from a female donor with multiple sclerosis, enrolled in a pregnancy study. CDR3s include the opening cysteine and the closing phenylalanine or tryptophan. D genes are given only for firm matches. Clone size, where shown, is once, few, many, or a class for clones that have expanded.

CDR3 length: 15
D gene: .
J gene: TRBJ2-3
clone size: .
V gene: TRBV7-2
CDR3 protein: CASSLKASDTDTQYF
CDR3 DNA: TGTGCCAGCAGCTTAAAGGCTAGCGACACAGATACGCAGTATTTT

CDR3 length: 17
D gene: .
J gene: TRBJ2-1
clone size: once
V gene: TRBV7-9
CDR3 protein: CASSSWTTSRSYNEQFF
CDR3 DNA: TGTGCCAGCAGCTCCTGGACTACTAGCCGCTCCTACAATGAGCAGTTCTTC

CDR3 length: 15
D gene: .
J gene: TRBJ2-7
clone size: .
V gene: TRBV11-2
CDR3 protein: CASSLERPGSYEQYF
CDR3 DNA: TGTGCCAGCAGCTTAGAAAGGCCAGGGTCCTACGAGCAGTACTTC

CDR3 length: 12
D gene: .
J gene: TRBJ1-1
clone size: .
V gene: TRBV5-5
CDR3 protein: CASRPGGGRAFF
CDR3 DNA: TGTGCCAGCAGGCCGGGCGGGGGACGAGCTTTCTTT

CDR3 length: 14
D gene: TRBD2
J gene: TRBJ2-4
clone size: .
V gene: TRBV9
CDR3 protein: CASSLREGENIQYF
CDR3 DNA: TGTGCCAGCAGCCTACGGGAGGGAGAAAACATTCAGTACTTC

CDR3 length: 16
D gene: TRBD1
J gene: TRBJ2-5
clone size: .
V gene: TRBV9
CDR3 protein: CASSELGTGGRETQYF
CDR3 DNA: TGTGCCAGCAGCGAACTAGGGACAGGGGGCCGAGAGACCCAGTACTTC

CDR3 length: 15
D gene: TRBD2
J gene: TRBJ2-1
clone size: .
V gene: TRBV4-3
CDR3 protein: CASSQDRGLADQQFF
CDR3 DNA: TGCGCCAGCAGCCAAGATCGTGGACTAGCGGATCAGCAGTTCTTC

CDR3 length: 14
D gene: .
J gene: TRBJ1-1
clone size: .
V gene: TRBV5-1
CDR3 protein: CASSVGGFNTEAFF
CDR3 DNA: TGCGCCAGCAGTGTCGGGGGATTTAACACTGAAGCTTTCTTT

CDR3 length: 15
D gene: TRBD2
J gene: TRBJ2-1
clone size: .
V gene: TRBV11-3
CDR3 protein: CASSFKLADINEQFF
CDR3 DNA: TGTGCCAGCAGCTTCAAACTAGCGGATATAAATGAGCAGTTCTTC

CDR3 length: 15
D gene: TRBD1
J gene: TRBJ2-7
clone size: .
V gene: TRBV28
CDR3 protein: CASSSPGTALYEQYF
CDR3 DNA: TGTGCCAGCAGTTCCCCCGGGACAGCCCTTTACGAGCAGTACTTC

CDR3 length: 15
D gene: .
J gene: TRBJ2-1
clone size: .
V gene: TRBV19
CDR3 protein: CASSIGGAWPREQFF
CDR3 DNA: TGTGCCAGTAGTATAGGTGGGGCATGGCCTCGGGAGCAGTTCTTC

CDR3 length: 15
D gene: .
J gene: TRBJ2-2
clone size: .
V gene: TRBV6-6
CDR3 protein: CASSYKVPGAGELFF
CDR3 DNA: TGTGCCAGCAGTTACAAAGTGCCGGGGGCCGGGGAGCTGTTTTTT

CDR3 length: 13
D gene: TRBD1
J gene: TRBJ2-7
clone size: .
V gene: TRBV14
CDR3 protein: CASSLRDSYEQYF
CDR3 DNA: TGTGCCAGCAGCCTCCGGGACAGTTACGAGCAGTACTTC

CDR3 length: 12
D gene: .
J gene: TRBJ1-2
clone size: .
V gene: TRBV2
CDR3 protein: CASSERGAGYTF
CDR3 DNA: TGTGCCAGCAGTGAGCGGGGGGCTGGCTACACCTTC

CDR3 length: 16
D gene: .
J gene: TRBJ1-5
clone size: .
V gene: TRBV2
CDR3 protein: CASSEQAGLSNQPQHF
CDR3 DNA: TGTGCCAGCAGTGAACAAGCAGGGTTAAGCAATCAGCCCCAGCATTTT

CDR3 length: 15
D gene: .
J gene: TRBJ2-1
clone size: once
V gene: TRBV29-1
CDR3 protein: CSFPRLAASYNEQFF
CDR3 DNA: TGCAGCTTCCCTCGCTTGGCTGCCTCCTACAATGAGCAGTTCTTC

CDR3 length: 16
D gene: TRBD1
J gene: TRBJ1-1
clone size: .
V gene: TRBV5-1
CDR3 protein: CASSLAQGARNTEAFF
CDR3 DNA: TGCGCCAGCAGCTTGGCACAGGGGGCGCGGAACACTGAAGCTTTCTTT

CDR3 length: 16
D gene: TRBD2
J gene: TRBJ2-1
clone size: .
V gene: TRBV7-9
CDR3 protein: CASSLGTSDRWDEQFF
CDR3 DNA: TGTGCCAGCAGCTTAGGGACTAGCGATAGATGGGATGAGCAGTTCTTC

CDR3 length: 15
D gene: TRBD1
J gene: TRBJ2-7
clone size: .
V gene: TRBV4-3
CDR3 protein: CASSQEVGQGLKQYF
CDR3 DNA: TGCGCCAGCAGCCAAGAAGTAGGACAGGGACTCAAGCAGTACTTC

CDR3 length: 16
D gene: .
J gene: TRBJ1-2
clone size: .
V gene: TRBV19
CDR3 protein: CASSIDHTESNYGYTF
CDR3 DNA: TGTGCCAGTAGTATAGATCACACAGAATCTAACTATGGCTACACCTTC

CDR3 length: 17
D gene: TRBD1
J gene: TRBJ2-3
clone size: .
V gene: TRBV5-8
CDR3 protein: CASSLDWGQGLADTQYF
CDR3 DNA: TGTGCCAGCAGCTTGGATTGGGGACAGGGGCTTGCAGATACGCAGTATTTT

CDR3 length: 14
D gene: TRBD1
J gene: TRBJ1-4
clone size: .
V gene: TRBV7-3
CDR3 protein: CASSPGGVGEKLFF
CDR3 DNA: TGTGCCAGCAGCCCAGGGGGTGTCGGTGAAAAACTGTTTTTT

CDR3 length: 14
D gene: .
J gene: TRBJ1-1
clone size: .
V gene: TRBV4-2
CDR3 protein: CASSQGQMNTEAFF
CDR3 DNA: TGTGCCAGCAGCCAAGGACAGATGAACACTGAAGCTTTCTTT

CDR3 length: 15
D gene: TRBD1
J gene: TRBJ2-2
clone size: .
V gene: TRBV5-5
CDR3 protein: CASSFRSTGTGELFF
CDR3 DNA: TGTGCCAGCAGCTTTAGGTCGACAGGGACCGGGGAGCTGTTTTTT

CDR3 length: 14
D gene: TRBD1
J gene: TRBJ2-3
clone size: .
V gene: TRBV27
CDR3 protein: CASSSRTSGGFTDF
CDR3 DNA: TGTGCCAGCAGTTCCCGGACGTCAGGGGGCTTTACGGATTTT

CDR3 length: 15
D gene: .
J gene: TRBJ1-5
clone size: once
V gene: TRBV6-5
CDR3 protein: CASRKAKGRTQPQHF
CDR3 DNA: TGTGCCAGCAGAAAAGCCAAGGGGAGGACGCAGCCCCAGCATTTT

CDR3 length: 13
D gene: TRBD1
J gene: TRBJ2-5
clone size: .
V gene: TRBV5-4
CDR3 protein: CASSPGGGRDQYF
CDR3 DNA: TGTGCCAGCAGTCCAGGGGGCGGTCGGGACCAGTACTTC

CDR3 length: 15
D gene: TRBD1
J gene: TRBJ1-1
clone size: .
V gene: TRBV5-4
CDR3 protein: CASSLGDRLNTEAFF
CDR3 DNA: TGTGCCAGCAGCTTGGGGGACAGGTTGAACACTGAAGCTTTCTTT

CDR3 length: 18
D gene: TRBD2
J gene: TRBJ2-5
clone size: .
V gene: TRBV4-2
CDR3 protein: CASSQYSASGQPEETQYF
CDR3 DNA: TGTGCCAGCAGCCAATATTCCGCTAGCGGACAACCCGAGGAGACCCAGTACTTC

CDR3 length: 17
D gene: TRBD1
J gene: TRBJ2-1
clone size: .
V gene: TRBV7-3
CDR3 protein: CASSLGQGEALQEGQFF
CDR3 DNA: TGTGCCAGCAGCCTAGGACAGGGTGAAGCTCTGCAGGAGGGGCAGTTCTTC

CDR3 length: 13
D gene: TRBD1
J gene: TRBJ2-5
clone size: .
V gene: TRBV29-1
CDR3 protein: CSVGTGYAETQYF
CDR3 DNA: TGCAGCGTCGGGACAGGGTACGCGGAGACCCAGTACTTC

CDR3 length: 15
D gene: .
J gene: TRBJ1-5
clone size: .
V gene: TRBV19
CDR3 protein: CASSKWRDGNQPQHF
CDR3 DNA: TGTGCCAGTAGTAAATGGAGAGATGGCAATCAGCCCCAGCATTTT

CDR3 length: 17
D gene: TRBD1
J gene: TRBJ2-6
clone size: .
V gene: TRBV28
CDR3 protein: CATHVGQGASGANVLTF
CDR3 DNA: TGTGCCACCCACGTGGGTCAGGGGGCTTCGGGGGCCAACGTCCTGACTTTC

CDR3 length: 14
D gene: TRBD1
J gene: TRBJ2-7
clone size: .
V gene: TRBV7-2
CDR3 protein: CASSLGGQGYEQYF
CDR3 DNA: TGTGCCAGCAGCTTAGGGGGACAGGGGTACGAGCAGTACTTC

CDR3 length: 17
D gene: TRBD2
J gene: TRBJ2-6
clone size: .
V gene: TRBV5-1
CDR3 protein: CASSPGLAGLGANVLTF
CDR3 DNA: TGCGCCAGCAGCCCGGGACTAGCGGGACTTGGGGCCAACGTCCTGACTTTC

CDR3 length: 14
D gene: TRBD2
J gene: TRBJ2-5
clone size: .
V gene: TRBV7-2
CDR3 protein: CASSPQAGAETQYF
CDR3 DNA: TGTGCCAGCAGCCCTCAGGCGGGAGCGGAGACCCAGTACTTC

CDR3 length: 15
D gene: TRBD1
J gene: TRBJ2-1
clone size: .
V gene: TRBV15
CDR3 protein: CATSPWTGNFNEQFF
CDR3 DNA: TGTGCCACCAGCCCGTGGACAGGGAATTTCAATGAGCAGTTCTTC

CDR3 length: 16
D gene: TRBD1
J gene: TRBJ2-2
clone size: .
V gene: TRBV11-2
CDR3 protein: CASSLERQGGTGELFF
CDR3 DNA: TGTGCCAGCAGCTTAGAAAGACAGGGGGGCACCGGGGAGCTGTTTTTT

CDR3 length: 16
D gene: TRBD2
J gene: TRBJ2-3
clone size: .
V gene: TRBV5-1
CDR3 protein: CASSYYPGGATDTQYF
CDR3 DNA: TGCGCCAGCAGCTACTACCCGGGAGGCGCCACAGATACGCAGTATTTT

CDR3 length: 15
D gene: .
J gene: TRBJ2-2
clone size: .
V gene: TRBV28
CDR3 protein: CASTGQTVNTGELFF
CDR3 DNA: TGTGCCAGCACCGGACAGACGGTGAACACCGGGGAGCTGTTTTTT

CDR3 length: 17
D gene: .
J gene: TRBJ2-6
clone size: .
V gene: TRBV5-5
CDR3 protein: CASSLGHRPSGANVLTF
CDR3 DNA: TGTGCCAGCAGCTTGGGACACCGACCTTCTGGGGCCAACGTCCTGACTTTC

CDR3 length: 19
D gene: TRBD2
J gene: TRBJ2-5
clone size: .
V gene: TRBV19
CDR3 protein: CASSIGTSGRVGGQETQYF
CDR3 DNA: TGTGCCAGTAGTATCGGGACTAGCGGGAGGGTCGGGGGCCAAGAGACCCAGTACTTC

CDR3 length: 15
D gene: .
J gene: TRBJ2-3
clone size: .
V gene: TRBV7-2
CDR3 protein: CASSLVPQGTDTQYF
CDR3 DNA: TGTGCCAGCAGCTTAGTACCCCAGGGGACAGATACGCAGTATTTT

CDR3 length: 14
D gene: TRBD2
J gene: TRBJ2-1
clone size: .
V gene: TRBV29-1
CDR3 protein: CSVGVAGVDDEQFF
CDR3 DNA: TGCAGCGTTGGGGTAGCGGGAGTTGACGATGAGCAGTTCTTC

CDR3 length: 18
D gene: .
J gene: TRBJ2-5
clone size: .
V gene: TRBV7-9
CDR3 protein: CASSLGENRFGEKVAQYF
CDR3 DNA: TGTGCCAGCAGCTTAGGAGAAAACCGATTTGGGGAGAAGGTGGCCCAGTACTTC

CDR3 length: 13
D gene: TRBD1
J gene: TRBJ2-3
clone size: .
V gene: TRBV9
CDR3 protein: CASEQGESDTQYF
CDR3 DNA: TGTGCCAGCGAGCAGGGGGAGTCAGATACGCAGTATTTT

CDR3 length: 14
D gene: TRBD1
J gene: TRBJ1-2
clone size: .
V gene: TRBV30
CDR3 protein: CAWSRTGGNYGYTF
CDR3 DNA: TGTGCCTGGAGTCGGACAGGGGGTAACTATGGCTACACCTTC

CDR3 length: 18
D gene: .
J gene: TRBJ2-1
clone size: .
V gene: TRBV6-4
CDR3 protein: CASSDSIDLAGSYNEQFF
CDR3 DNA: TGTGCCAGCAGTGACTCAATCGACTTGGCGGGCTCCTACAATGAGCAGTTCTTC

CDR3 length: 16
D gene: TRBD1
J gene: TRBJ2-7
clone size: once
V gene: TRBV7-3
CDR3 protein: CASSLEAGQGANEQYF
CDR3 DNA: TGTGCCAGCAGCTTAGAAGCCGGACAGGGGGCCAACGAGCAGTACTTC

CDR3 length: 10
D gene: .
J gene: TRBJ1-2
clone size: .
V gene: TRBV29-1
CDR3 protein: CSVREDGYTF
CDR3 DNA: TGCAGCGTCCGGGAAGATGGCTACACCTTC

CDR3 length: 17
D gene: TRBD2
J gene: TRBJ2-7
clone size: .
V gene: TRBV28
CDR3 protein: CASSNTGTSGGTYEQYF
CDR3 DNA: TGTGCCAGCAGCAATACCGGGACTAGCGGAGGGACCTACGAGCAGTACTTC

CDR3 length: 15
D gene: .
J gene: TRBJ1-4
clone size: .
V gene: TRBV11-3
CDR3 protein: CASSPSGATNEKLFF
CDR3 DNA: TGTGCCAGCAGCCCAAGCGGAGCAACTAATGAAAAACTGTTTTTT

CDR3 length: 16
D gene: TRBD1
J gene: TRBJ1-1
clone size: .
V gene: TRBV7-6
CDR3 protein: CASSFYLRGRDTEAFF
CDR3 DNA: TGTGCCAGCAGCTTTTACCTCAGGGGGCGGGACACTGAAGCTTTCTTT

CDR3 length: 12
D gene: TRBD2
J gene: TRBJ2-2
clone size: .
V gene: TRBV28
CDR3 protein: CAAGGLTGELFF
CDR3 DNA: TGTGCCGCCGGGGGGTTGACCGGGGAGCTGTTTTTT

CDR3 length: 15
D gene: TRBD2
J gene: TRBJ2-3
clone size: .
V gene: TRBV5-1
CDR3 protein: CASSRGLAGSDTQYF
CDR3 DNA: TGCGCCAGCAGCAGGGGACTAGCGGGCTCAGATACGCAGTATTTT

CDR3 length: 13
D gene: .
J gene: TRBJ1-4
clone size: .
V gene: TRBV28
CDR3 protein: CASSLSFNEKLFF
CDR3 DNA: TGTGCCAGCAGTTTAAGCTTTAATGAAAAACTGTTTTTT

CDR3 length: 15
D gene: .
J gene: TRBJ1-2
clone size: .
V gene: TRBV6-5
CDR3 protein: CASSYRPGSNYGYTF
CDR3 DNA: TGTGCCAGCAGTTACCGCCCAGGCTCCAACTATGGCTACACCTTC